This TCR beta chain was recovered during a study of radiotherapy plus CTLA-4 blockade in lung cancer (dated by TCRdb to about 2018). Looking at the study overall: Among enrolled patients, approximately 17% had an objective response and roughly 30% reached disease control. The full study reports these points: Increased serum interferon-beta after radiation, together with early dynamic changes in blood T cell clones, were reported to be the strongest predictors of response. After treatment with radiotherapy and ipilimumab, TCR clones that came from tumors expanded in the peripheral blood.

On this clone itself: This receptor's antigen is unknown. No much larger clone exists at a distance of one base, and base qualities are not known.

The CDR3 goes from the cysteine to the phenylalanine over 13 residues. The only DNA kept is the CDR3, 39 bases in frame from the first base. V is shortened by 3 bases, J by 2 bases, and the region joining them spans 9 bases. As encoded in the germline V gene, CDR1 is SQVTM while CDR2 is ANQGSEA. The study evaluated CTLA-4 blockade (ipilimumab) given together with focal radiation therapy in patients who had chemo-refractory metastatic non-small-cell lung cancer. Receptor libraries were prepared by the immunoSEQ multiplex PCR assay. This immuneACCESS table, as held by TCRdb, lists in-frame sequences with V and J called but not all clones. Of the missing ones, under half trace to an unresolved V gene in checked studies; the others have no known cause. Present in this sample are about 48,000 clones, less than 90% of which were seen just once. The ten largest make up around 17% of the sample.

The material was peripheral blood, obtained from a patient treated with radiotherapy plus ipilimumab. Here the chain combines TRBV29-1 and TRBJ2-3; a tentative D match to TRBD1 spans 5 bases. This receptor was obtained from a human donor with non-small cell lung cancer that progressed on radiotherapy plus ipilimumab. Some clones in this sample may be carry-over from other donors' samples. The nucleotide sequence is TGCAGCGTTGATCCAGGGAACACAGATACGCAGTATTTT. Its translation reads: CSVDPGNTDTQYF.